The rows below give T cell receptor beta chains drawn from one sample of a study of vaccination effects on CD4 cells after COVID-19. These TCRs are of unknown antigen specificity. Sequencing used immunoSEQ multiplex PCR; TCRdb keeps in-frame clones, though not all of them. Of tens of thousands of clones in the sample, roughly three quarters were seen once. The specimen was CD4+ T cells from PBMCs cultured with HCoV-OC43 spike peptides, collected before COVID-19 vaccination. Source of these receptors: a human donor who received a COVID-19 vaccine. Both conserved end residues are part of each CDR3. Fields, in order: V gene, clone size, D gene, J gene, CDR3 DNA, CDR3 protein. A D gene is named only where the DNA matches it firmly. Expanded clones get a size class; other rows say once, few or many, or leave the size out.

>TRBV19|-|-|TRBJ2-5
TGTGCCAGTAGTATTGGCAGAACCTTAGAGACCCAGTACTTC
CASSIGRTLETQYF
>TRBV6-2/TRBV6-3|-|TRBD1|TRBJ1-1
TGTGCCAGCAGTGCAGGGGGAACTGAAGCTTTCTTT
CASSAGGTEAFF
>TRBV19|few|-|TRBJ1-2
TGTGCCAGTAGAGAAGGAAATGGCTACACCTTC
CASREGNGYTF
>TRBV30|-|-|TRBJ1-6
TGTGCCTGGAGTTACGGCCTGGATTCTCACCGCAATATACCCCTCCACTTT
CAWSYGLDSHRNIPLHF
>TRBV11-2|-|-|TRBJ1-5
TGTGCCAGCAGCCCAAGACGTTATAGCAATCAGCCCCAGCATTTT
CASSPRRYSNQPQHF
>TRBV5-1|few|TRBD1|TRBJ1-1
TGCGCCAGCAGCTTCCTAGGACAGGGCCTGAACACTGAAGCTTTCTTT
CASSFLGQGLNTEAFF
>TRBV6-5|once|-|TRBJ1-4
TGTGCCATCACTCGCCGGGACACTAATGAAAAACTGTTTTTT
CAITRRDTNEKLFF
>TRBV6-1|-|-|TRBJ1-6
TGTGCCAGCAGTGAAGGGGCGGGGTTCGTAGTCTCCTATAATTCACCCCTCCACTTT
CASSEGAGFVVSYNSPLHF
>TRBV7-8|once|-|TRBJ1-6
TGTGCCAGCAGCCAAGACACACTACAGGCCCTCCACTTT
CASSQDTLQALHF
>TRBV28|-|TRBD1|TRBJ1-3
TGTGCCAGCAGTTTCGGGACAGTCTCTTTTGGAAACACCATATATTTT
CASSFGTVSFGNTIYF
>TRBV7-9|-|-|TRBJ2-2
TGTGCCAGCAGCTCCCTTCGGACCGGGGAGCTGTTTTTT
CASSSLRTGELFF
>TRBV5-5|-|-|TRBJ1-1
TGTGCCAGCAGCTTCTCCATGAACACTGAAGCTTTCTTT
CASSFSMNTEAFF
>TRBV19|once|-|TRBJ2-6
TGTGCCAGTAGTTTGGGGCCCGGGGCCAACGTCCTGACTTTC
CASSLGPGANVLTF
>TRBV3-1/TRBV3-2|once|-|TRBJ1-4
TGTGCCAGCAGCCAAGCCCCGGTGGGGGGTCGGGAAAAACTGTTTTTT
CASSQAPVGGREKLFF
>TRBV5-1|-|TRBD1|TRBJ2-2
TGCGCCAGCAGCCAGCGGACAGGGGAAACCGGGGAGCTGTTTTTT
CASSQRTGETGELFF
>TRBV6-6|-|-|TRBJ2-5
TGTGCCAGCAGTTACCGGGGCTCGGAGACCCAGTACTTC
CASSYRGSETQYF
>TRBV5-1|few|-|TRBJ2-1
TGCGCCAGCAGCTTGGTCGCAGGGGTGAATGAGCAGTTCTTC
CASSLVAGVNEQFF
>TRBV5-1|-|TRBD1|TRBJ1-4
TGCGCCAGCAGCTTGAAATGGGGACAGGGCAATGAAAAACTGTTTTTT
CASSLKWGQGNEKLFF
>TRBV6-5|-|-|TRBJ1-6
TGTGCCAGCAGTAAGGGTGGACAGAATTCACCCCTCCACTTT
CASSKGGQNSPLHF
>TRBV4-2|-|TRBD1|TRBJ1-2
TGTGCCAGCAGCCAAACCGGGACAGGGAGGATGAACTATGGCTACACCTTC
CASSQTGTGRMNYGYTF
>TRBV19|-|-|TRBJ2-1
TGTGCCAGTAGTATACGCGGAAGCTCCTACAATGAGCAGTTCTTC
CASSIRGSSYNEQFF